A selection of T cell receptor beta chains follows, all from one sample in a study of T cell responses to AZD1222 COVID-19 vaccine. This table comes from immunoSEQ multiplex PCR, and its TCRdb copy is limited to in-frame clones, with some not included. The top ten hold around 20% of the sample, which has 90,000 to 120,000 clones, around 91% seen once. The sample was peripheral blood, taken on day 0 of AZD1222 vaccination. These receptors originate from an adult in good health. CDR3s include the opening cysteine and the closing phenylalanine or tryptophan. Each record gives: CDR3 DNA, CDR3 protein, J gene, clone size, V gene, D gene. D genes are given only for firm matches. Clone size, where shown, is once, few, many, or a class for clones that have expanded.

cdr3_nt: TGTGCCAGCAGCTTCGGGACAGCCCAAGAGACCCAGTACTTC
cdr3_aa: CASSFGTAQETQYF
j_call: TRBJ2-5
clone_size: once
v_call: TRBV7-8
d_call: TRBD1

cdr3_nt: TGTGCCAGCAGGGGGACAGGCTGGTACGAGCAGTACTTC
cdr3_aa: CASRGTGWYEQYF
j_call: TRBJ2-7
clone_size: NA
v_call: TRBV12-3/TRBV12-4
d_call: TRBD1

cdr3_nt: TGTGCCAGCAGCTTGGCCGAGACTGAAGCTTTCTTT
cdr3_aa: CASSLAETEAFF
j_call: TRBJ1-1
clone_size: NA
v_call: TRBV5-6
d_call: NA

cdr3_nt: TGTGCCAGCAGTTCAAGACTAGCGGGGGGGCGTCAAGAGACCCAGTACTTC
cdr3_aa: CASSSRLAGGRQETQYF
j_call: TRBJ2-5
clone_size: NA
v_call: TRBV6-2/TRBV6-3
d_call: TRBD2

cdr3_nt: TGTGCCAGCAGTGCAGGGTCAATCAATCAGCCCCAGCATTTT
cdr3_aa: CASSAGSINQPQHF
j_call: TRBJ1-5
clone_size: NA
v_call: TRBV6-2/TRBV6-3
d_call: NA

cdr3_nt: TGCAGTGCTAGTACGGGACAGGGAAATCAGCCCCAGCATTTT
cdr3_aa: CSASTGQGNQPQHF
j_call: TRBJ1-5
clone_size: NA
v_call: TRBV20-1
d_call: TRBD1

cdr3_nt: TGTGCCACCAGCAGAGATAGATGGGAGCAGTTCTTC
cdr3_aa: CATSRDRWEQFF
j_call: TRBJ2-1
clone_size: NA
v_call: TRBV15
d_call: NA

cdr3_nt: TGCAGTGCTAGTTTGGGGGGCTGGGAGCAGTACTTC
cdr3_aa: CSASLGGWEQYF
j_call: TRBJ2-7
clone_size: NA
v_call: TRBV20-1
d_call: NA

cdr3_nt: TGCGCCAGCAGATGGGTGGACAGAAAGGGTGAAAAACTGTTTTTT
cdr3_aa: CASRWVDRKGEKLFF
j_call: TRBJ1-4
clone_size: NA
v_call: TRBV5-1
d_call: NA

cdr3_nt: TGTGCCAGCAGCGGACGGACTAACTATGGCTACACCTTC
cdr3_aa: CASSGRTNYGYTF
j_call: TRBJ1-2
clone_size: once
v_call: TRBV6-6
d_call: NA

cdr3_nt: TGTGCCAGCAGCTTAGAAGGGGCAGCGGGTGGCTACACCTTC
cdr3_aa: CASSLEGAAGGYTF
j_call: TRBJ1-2
clone_size: NA
v_call: TRBV11-2
d_call: NA

cdr3_nt: TGTGCCAGCAGTTACTCAACCAGGGCCACTGAAGCTTTCTTT
cdr3_aa: CASSYSTRATEAFF
j_call: TRBJ1-1
clone_size: NA
v_call: TRBV6-5
d_call: NA

cdr3_nt: TGTGCCACGCGGGGGCTGGACAATGAGCAGTTCTTC
cdr3_aa: CATRGLDNEQFF
j_call: TRBJ2-1
clone_size: NA
v_call: TRBV7-3
d_call: NA

cdr3_nt: TGTGCCATCAGCCTCACAGGGAACACTGAAGCTTTCTTT
cdr3_aa: CAISLTGNTEAFF
j_call: TRBJ1-1
clone_size: NA
v_call: TRBV10-3
d_call: NA

cdr3_nt: TGCAGCGTTGAAGGTTTGGGACTAGGACCCTCTGATACGCAGTATTTT
cdr3_aa: CSVEGLGLGPSDTQYF
j_call: TRBJ2-3
clone_size: NA
v_call: TRBV29-1
d_call: TRBD2

cdr3_nt: TGTGCCAGCAGTTTTAAACAGCTCTATGGCTACACCTTC
cdr3_aa: CASSFKQLYGYTF
j_call: TRBJ1-2
clone_size: NA
v_call: TRBV27
d_call: NA

cdr3_nt: TGTGCCACCCAAACCCCTGGGCAGAGAACCTACGAGCAGTACTTC
cdr3_aa: CATQTPGQRTYEQYF
j_call: TRBJ2-7
clone_size: NA
v_call: TRBV10-3
d_call: NA

cdr3_nt: TGTGCCAGTAGGACCGGGACAGGCAGTTCACCCCTCCACTTT
cdr3_aa: CASRTGTGSSPLHF
j_call: TRBJ1-6
clone_size: NA
v_call: TRBV19
d_call: TRBD1

cdr3_nt: TGTGCCTGGAGTGCCGACACTTCCTACGAGCAGTACTTC
cdr3_aa: CAWSADTSYEQYF
j_call: TRBJ2-7
clone_size: NA
v_call: TRBV30
d_call: NA

cdr3_nt: TGTGCCAGCGGGGACCCGATCTACGAGCAGTACTTC
cdr3_aa: CASGDPIYEQYF
j_call: TRBJ2-7
clone_size: NA
v_call: TRBV12-3/TRBV12-4
d_call: NA

cdr3_nt: TGCGCCAGCATTCCGACTAGCGGGGGATCAGATACGCAGTATTTT
cdr3_aa: CASIPTSGGSDTQYF
j_call: TRBJ2-3
clone_size: NA
v_call: TRBV4-3
d_call: TRBD2

cdr3_nt: TGTGCCAGCAGTTCCCGTCTTGGGGTAGGGTATGAGCAGTTCTTC
cdr3_aa: CASSSRLGVGYEQFF
j_call: TRBJ2-1
clone_size: NA
v_call: TRBV6-2/TRBV6-3
d_call: NA

cdr3_nt: TGTGCCAGCAGCGCTAGCGGGGGGAGCACAGATACGCAGTATTTT
cdr3_aa: CASSASGGSTDTQYF
j_call: TRBJ2-3
clone_size: NA
v_call: TRBV11-3
d_call: TRBD2

cdr3_nt: TGTGCCAGCAGTTTACTAGCGGGCGTGACGAACACCGGGGAGCTGTTTTTT
cdr3_aa: CASSLLAGVTNTGELFF
j_call: TRBJ2-2
clone_size: once
v_call: TRBV27
d_call: TRBD2

cdr3_nt: TGCGCCAGCAGCTTGCAGCCCCGAAACACCATATATTTT
cdr3_aa: CASSLQPRNTIYF
j_call: TRBJ1-3
clone_size: NA
v_call: TRBV5-1
d_call: NA

cdr3_nt: TGTGCCAGCAGTCCCAGGACAGGGAACACTGAAGCTTTCTTT
cdr3_aa: CASSPRTGNTEAFF
j_call: TRBJ1-1
clone_size: NA
v_call: TRBV7-8
d_call: TRBD1

cdr3_nt: TGTGCCAGCAGCTTACGGCGGGGGCCGACCTACGAGCAGTACTTC
cdr3_aa: CASSLRRGPTYEQYF
j_call: TRBJ2-7
clone_size: NA
v_call: TRBV7-2
d_call: NA